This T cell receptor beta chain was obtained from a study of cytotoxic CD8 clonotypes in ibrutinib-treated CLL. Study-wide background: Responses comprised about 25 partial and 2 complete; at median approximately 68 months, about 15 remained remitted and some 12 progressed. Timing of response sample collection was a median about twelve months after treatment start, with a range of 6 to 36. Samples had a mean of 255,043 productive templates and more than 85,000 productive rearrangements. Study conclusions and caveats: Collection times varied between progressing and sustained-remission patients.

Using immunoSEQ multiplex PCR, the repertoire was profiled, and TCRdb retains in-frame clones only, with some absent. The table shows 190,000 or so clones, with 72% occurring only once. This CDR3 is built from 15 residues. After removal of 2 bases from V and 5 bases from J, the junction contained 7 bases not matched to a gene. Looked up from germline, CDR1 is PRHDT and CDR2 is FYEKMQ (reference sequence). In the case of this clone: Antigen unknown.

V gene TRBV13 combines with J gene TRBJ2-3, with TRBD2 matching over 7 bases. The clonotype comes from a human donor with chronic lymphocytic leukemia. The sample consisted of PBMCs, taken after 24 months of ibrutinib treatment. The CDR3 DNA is TGTGCCAGCAGCTTACGGGAGGACTGGGGAGATACGCAGTATTTT. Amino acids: CASSLREDWGDTQYF.